Given below is one T cell receptor beta chain in context. Distinct nucleotide sequences in the sample also encode this CDR3. The ends were cut back, 2 bases at V and 3 bases at J, with 9 bases in the middle. CDR3 size: 14 residues. The germline V gene has CDR1 SGDLS and CDR2 YYNGEE. This sample is part of a study of blood T cell repertoires in COVID-19. TCRdb's copy holds only in-frame clones and misses some; the assay was immunoSEQ multiplex PCR. The sample comprises some 47,000 clones, around nine tenths of which are singletons, and over 4% rests with the top ten. The specimen was peripheral blood. The J gene is TRBJ1-5, the V gene TRBV9; no firm D call. This clonotype was sampled from a man between 65 and 80 years old with acute or convalescent COVID-19. The CDR3 loop reads CASSVGGNNQPQHF. The CDR3 DNA sequence: TGTGCCAGCAGCGTGGGAGGGAACAATCAGCCCCAGCATTTT.